This T cell receptor beta chain was found in a study of cytomegalovirus exposure and HLA in healthy donors. Study-level results: The analysis excluded some indistinguishable V segments, including TRBV6-2 and TRBV6-3.

The CDR3 loop spans 13 amino acids. V dropped 6 bases and J dropped 4 bases, with 9 bases sitting between them. Germline V gene sequence: CDR1 MNHEY, CDR2 SVGAGI. It was with 60 Vbeta and 13 Jbeta primers that the PCR ran. Profiling relied on immunoSEQ multiplex PCR, and the TCRdb table lists in-frame clones only, not all of them. The sample table includes around 63,000 clones. A word on this clone: The target antigen is unknown.

J is TRBJ2-2 and V is TRBV6-5, with D unresolved. Sequenced material: PBMCs. The receptor's source is a woman in her 30s in good health and CMV-seronegative. CDR3 nucleotide sequence: TGTGCCAGCAGCTCCGACACCACCGGGGAGCTGTTTTTT. It codes for CASSSDTTGELFF.